The T cell receptor (beta chain) described here comes from a study of blood T cell repertoires in COVID-19. Looking at the study overall: Donors in the United States, Italy and Spain gave samples during acute or convalescent COVID-19. Sample material is recorded as cDNA or gDNA derived from T cells, B-cell-depleted T cells, or PBMCs.

In the original processing: Reference gene primers were amplified, and this amplification served to estimate nucleated cell counts. Only in-frame clones appear in the TCRdb table, and some are missing; sequencing was by immunoSEQ multiplex PCR. The V and J calls and the clone size are those of that table, but D and trimming were determined from the DNA. Of some 26,000 clones in the sample, 81% were seen once. Looked up from germline, CDR1 is MNHEY and CDR2 is SVGAGI. This CDR3 is built from 14 residues. V shed 7 bases, J shed 3 bases, and the junction held 9 bases outside the gene matches. This TCR derives from a man between 50 and 59 years old with active or convalescent COVID-19. The rearrangement uses TRBV6-5 and TRBJ2-7, with 7 bases that match TRBD1. Sequenced material: peripheral blood. CDR3 residues: CASNPGQYNYEQYF. CDR3 sequence (DNA): TGTGCCAGCAACCCGGGACAGTACAACTACGAGCAGTACTTC.